This TCR beta chain was captured by sequencing in a study of cytomegalovirus exposure and HLA in healthy donors. The germline V and J ends were trimmed by 5 bases and 1 base, with 14 bases remaining between them. CDR3 length equals 15 residues. Germline lookup yields CDR1 MDHEN and CDR2 SYDVKM. Amplification used 60 Vbeta primers and 13 Jbeta primers. Sequenced by immunoSEQ multiplex PCR; TCRdb stores in-frame clones only, minus some. The sample has over 130,000 clones, approximately 83% seen once. The rearrangement joins TRBV28 to TRBJ1-2; D remains unclear. The sequenced material came from PBMCs. This TCR derives from a male donor in good health and CMV-seronegative. In nucleotides, the CDR3 is TGTGCCAGCAGTGGCTATCGGGAGATTAACTATGGCTACACCTTC. It is translated as CASSGYREINYGYTF.